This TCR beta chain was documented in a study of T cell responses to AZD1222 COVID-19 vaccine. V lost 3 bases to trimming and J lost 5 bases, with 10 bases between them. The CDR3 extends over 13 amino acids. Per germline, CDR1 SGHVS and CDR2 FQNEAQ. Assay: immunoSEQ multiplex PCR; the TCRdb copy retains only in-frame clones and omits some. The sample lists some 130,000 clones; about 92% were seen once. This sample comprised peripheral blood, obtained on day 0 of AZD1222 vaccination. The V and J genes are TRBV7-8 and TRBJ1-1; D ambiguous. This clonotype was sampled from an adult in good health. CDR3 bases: TGTGCCAGCAGCTTGGGAGCGAGGACTGAAGCTTTCTTT. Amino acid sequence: CASSLGARTEAFF.